This TCR beta chain is from a study of T-cell reconstitution after alpha-beta-depleted transplantation in children. This clonotype was seen only a few times. Trimming took 5 bases from V and 3 from J; bases not matched to a gene: 15. This CDR3 comprises 19 residues. CDR1 is SGHVS and CDR2 is FNYEAQ in the germline V gene. Using unique molecular identifiers, the investigators prepared the TCRbeta library. TCRdb reanalysed the PCR reads using MiXCR and keeps one entry per CDR3 protein. The table lists a few hundred thousand distinct CDR3 sequences, roughly a tenth of them singletons, with approximately 5.4% in the top ten.

The sample in question was PBMCs from the stem cell graft donor, obtained from the stem cell graft. The clonotype comes from a human donor who donated a stem cell graft to a child with SCID. The rearrangement uses TRBV7-6 and TRBJ2-3; 12 bases line up with TRBD2. The CDR3 is CASSPSPRTSGEATDTQYF. The DNA of the CDR3 is TGTGCCAGCAGCCCCTCCCCCCGGACTAGCGGGGAAGCTACAGATACGCAGTATTTT.